Listed here are 4 T cell receptor beta chains from one sample, sequenced in a study of cytomegalovirus exposure and HLA in healthy donors. A multiplex PCR was run with 60 Vbeta primers and 13 Jbeta primers. Produced via immunoSEQ multiplex PCR; TCRdb's table is partial and in-frame only. The sample yields about 140,000 clones, roughly 78% seen once. The sequenced sample consisted of PBMCs. The receptors here all came from a female donor in good health and CMV-seronegative.

For the CDR3, the DNA is TGTGCCAGCAGCTTAGCGTGGGCAGATGAAGCTTTCTTT. This gives the protein CASSLAWADEAFF. The chain combines TRBV7-2 with TRBJ1-1, with D unclear. The V end was cut by 0 bases, the J end by 7 bases, with 9 bases between. The CDR3 runs 13 residues. Germline CDR1 SGHTA, CDR2 FQGNSA.

This clone was seen more than once but under ten times. The chain has TRBV4-1 and TRBJ1-5, with D hard to call. The CDR3 covers 16 residues. The V gene lost 1 base and the J gene lost 1 base, with 11 bases spanning the gap. Germline lookup yields CDR1 MGHRA and CDR2 YSYEKL. CDR3 in amino acids: CASSQVEDRSNQPQHF. CDR3 DNA: TGCGCCAGCAGCCAAGTCGAGGATCGAAGCAATCAGCCCCAGCATTTT.

The rearrangement links TRBV5-4 to TRBJ2-1; 8 bases line up with TRBD2. The junction had 9 bases not matched to a gene; V was cut back by 6 bases and J by 4 bases. The CDR3 is 15 residues long. CDR1 and CDR2 from the germline V gene are SGHNT and YYREEE (reference sequence). CDR3 nucleotides: TGTGCCAGCACCCGAGAGCGGGGGCCGTACAATGAGCAGTTCTTC. It specifies CASTRERGPYNEQFF.

This clone was seen more than once but under ten times. The chain combines TRBV29-1 with TRBJ1-1; D might be TRBD1 (5 bases). V shed 4 bases and J shed 11 bases, with 11 bases lying between them. CDR1 SQVTM and CDR2 ANQGSEA come from the germline V gene. The CDR3 has 10 amino acids. CDR3 region: CSVVQGQAFF. The CDR3 nucleotides are TGCAGCGTTGTCCAGGGTCAGGCTTTCTTT.